Following are 7 T cell receptor beta chains from one sample sequenced in a study of CD8+CD57+ T cells in acquired aplastic anemia. Patients picked for sequencing had shown CD8+CD57+ cell expansion detected by flow cytometry. Genomic DNA templated the TCR beta VDJ and CDR3 profiling. Each CDR3 protein gets one entry after TCRdb re-called the reads with MiXCR. This repertoire shows more than 250,000 distinct CDR3 sequences, 82% found once; its top ten account for around 40%. The sequenced sample consisted of sorted CD4+, CD8+, or CD8+CD57+ T cells (not recorded which) from PBMCs. These receptor sequences come from a human donor with aplastic anemia.

Concerning this clonotype: At one end, the junction sequence differs from germline, possibly due to a read error. The V gene is TRBV7-9, the J gene TRBJ2-2; 9 nucleotides match TRBD2. Germline V lookup: CDR1 SEHNR, CDR2 FQNEAQ (reference sequence). The CDR3 has 12 amino acids. CDR3 in DNA: TGTGCCAGCAGCTTAGTAAGAAGCGGGGGGATCTTT. Encoded protein: CASSLVRSGGIF.

In its sample, this clonotype was seen once. Germline is not matched at one junction end, which may reflect a read error. The V and J genes are TRBV13 and TRBJ2-1; maybe TRBD1 (5 bases). Germline CDR1 and CDR2: PRHDT and FYEKMQ (reference sequence). The CDR3 spans 13 residues. CDR3 loop: CASSIRTLDTEAF. CDR3 DNA sequence: TGTGCCAGCAGCATAAGGACATTGGACACTGAAGCTTTC. Based on the CDR3 plus reference TRBV13 and TRBJ2-1, the full variable domain is AAGVIQSPRHLIKEKRETATLKCYPIPRHDTVYWYQQGPGQDPQFLISFYEKMQSDKGSIPDRFSAQQFSDYHSELNMSSLELGDSALYFCASSIRTLDTEAFGPGTRLTVL.

Here the CDR3 DNA reads TGTGCCAGCAGCTTAGAGCGAGGAGGGAATACGCAGGATTTCTTT. It translates to CASSLERGGNTQDFF. V and J are TRBV7-8 and TRBJ1-1, with D unresolved. This CDR3 is 15 amino acids long. V was trimmed by 1 base and J by 13 bases, leaving 22 bases between them. Germline values: CDR1 SGHVS, CDR2 FQNEAQ.

Concerning this clonotype itself: An end of the junction does not agree with germline; a read error may underlie this. The chain carries TRBV9 and TRBJ2-6, with a tentative D call TRBD2 (6 bases). The CDR3 is made up of 16 amino acids. Germline V lookup: CDR1 SGDLS, CDR2 YYNGEE. The CDR3 DNA is TGTGCCAGCAGCTTAGGGAGGAGCCATGGCTACAACTTCCTGACTTTC. It specifies CASSLGRSHGYNFLTF.

The V gene is TRBV9, the J gene TRBJ2-3; either TRBD1 or TRBD2 may fit D (6 bases each). Trimming cost V 4 bases and J 15 bases, with 24 bases left between them. The CDR3 runs to 14 residues. The germline CDR1 and CDR2 sequences are SGDLS and YYNGEE. The CDR3 region has the DNA TGTGCCAGCAGCTTAGCCCGGGGGCCGCAGTCGTTTTATTTT. This translates into CASSLARGPQSFYF. Filled out from reference TRBV9 and TRBJ2-3, the complete variable domain reads DSGVTQTPKHLITATGQRVTLRCSPRSGDLSVYWYQQSLDQGLQFLIQYYNGEERAKGNILERFSAQQFPDLHSELNLSSLELGDSALYFCASSLARGPQSFYFGPGTRLTVL.

Turning to this clonotype: One end of the junction does not line up with germline, which may come from a read error. J is TRBJ2-3 and V is TRBV5-8; TRBD2 might be the D (5 bases). The CDR3 runs to 14 residues. Germline CDR1 and CDR2: SGHTS and YDEGEE. CDR3 amino acids: CASGFASGPDTQYF. The CDR3 DNA is TGTGCCAGCGGCTTTGCGAGCGGTCCCGATACGCAGTATTTT.

The chain has TRBV20-1 and TRBJ2-5, with D tentatively TRBD1 (5 bases). V lost 2 bases, J lost 6 bases, and 16 bases lay in between. CDR1 and CDR2 (germline): DFQATT, SNEGSKA (reference sequence). This CDR3 has 14 residues. CDR3 loop: CSARRGRAMKTQYF. The CDR3, as DNA: TGCAGTGCTAGAAGGGGCAGAGCCATGAAGACCCAGTACTTC.